This TCR beta chain was captured by sequencing in a study of beta chain features in type 1 diabetes. Expressed TCRB transcripts were sequenced because the entire RNA isolate underwent reverse transcription. The protocol was immunoSEQ multiplex PCR, while the TCRdb copy is restricted to in-frame clones and leaves out a portion. The sample holds around 130,000 clones; 7.5% to 9.5% are singletons and the top ten take over 0.6%. This clone was seen a few times. The antigen remains unidentified. Study-level results: A greater similarity of naive, central memory and Treg TCRB repertoires was seen among patients than among healthy donors. Shorter templates might be favored by PCR, and equally so in patients and in controls. Within each of all four CD4+ subsets, Type 1 diabetes patients had TCRB CDR3s that were moderately but significantly shorter.

The length of the CDR3 is 13 residues. V dropped 8 bases and J dropped 1 base, with 8 bases sitting between them. Germline assignment: CDR1 MRHNA and CDR2 SNTAGT. CD4+ naive, central memory, regulatory and stem cell-like memory cells were sorted via CD45RO/CCR7/CD25/CD127/CD95/CD27. The sample consisted of central memory CD4+ T cells from blood. J is TRBJ2-2 and V is TRBV6-4, with a weak D call TRBD1 (6 bases). This TCR derives from a man aged 30 to 39 with type 1 diabetes. The CDR3 region is CASLDRNTGELFF. For the CDR3, the DNA is TGTGCCAGCCTGGACAGGAACACCGGGGAGCTGTTTTTT.